This is a list of T cell receptor beta chains from one sample in a study of shared clonotypes between healthy human individuals. Sequencing used immunoSEQ multiplex PCR; TCRdb keeps in-frame clones, though not all of them. The sample shows around 750,000 clones, roughly 70% of them seen only once. Sequencing input: memory CD4+ T cells sorted from blood. The receptors stem from a woman under 40 in good health. CDR3s include the opening cysteine and the closing phenylalanine or tryptophan. The D gene is left open where the match is weak. Size is omitted from some rows. Given values are once, few, many or a class for expanded clones.

D gene | J gene | clone size | V gene | CDR3 DNA | CDR3 protein
- | TRBJ2-7 | - | TRBV4-2 | TGTGCCAGCAGCCAAGGGGGGGCGGGAGATCTCGAGCAGTACTTC | CASSQGGAGDLEQYF
- | TRBJ1-4 | - | TRBV28 | TGTGCCAGCAGTTTCGGTCAGAATGAAAAACTGTTTTTT | CASSFGQNEKLFF
TRBD1 | TRBJ1-4 | - | TRBV6-5 | TGTGCCAGCAGTTCGGACAGGGGCGTGGGGAAACTGTTTTTT | CASSSDRGVGKLFF
TRBD1 | TRBJ2-3 | - | TRBV7-7 | TGTGCCAGCAGCGCGAGGACAGGGGTCGATACGCAGTATTTT | CASSARTGVDTQYF
- | TRBJ2-5 | once | TRBV6-5 | TGTGCCAGCAGACCCGCGGACAGACAAGAGACCCAGTACTTC | CASRPADRQETQYF
TRBD2 | TRBJ2-5 | few | TRBV2 | TGTGCCAGCAGGCCGTGGCCGGGGGGGACCCAGTACTTC | CASRPWPGGTQYF
- | TRBJ2-7 | few | TRBV7-2 | TGTGCCAGCAGCTTAACCCCAGGGTCCGAGCAGTACTTC | CASSLTPGSEQYF
- | TRBJ1-3 | - | TRBV11-2 | TGTGCCAGCAGTGACCAAGGCGTCTCTGGAAACACCATATATTTT | CASSDQGVSGNTIYF
TRBD1 | TRBJ2-2 | - | TRBV12-5 | TGTGCTAGTGGTTCCACTGGGACAGGATTCACCGGGGAGCTGTTTTTT | CASGSTGTGFTGELFF
- | TRBJ2-3 | few | TRBV19 | TGTGCCAGTAGAAAAGGTGGTAGCACAGATACGCAGTATTTT | CASRKGGSTDTQYF
- | TRBJ1-5 | once | TRBV7-2 | TGTGCCAGCAGCTTAGTTGTGGGATCCAATCAGCCCCAGCATTTT | CASSLVVGSNQPQHF
- | TRBJ2-2 | - | TRBV5-1 | TGCGCCAGCTTGCCTGGGACGAACACCGGGGAGCTGTTTTTT | CASLPGTNTGELFF
- | TRBJ1-5 | - | TRBV2 | TGTGCCAGCAGTGGTCCGGGAGGATGGGGTCAGCCCCAGCATTTT | CASSGPGGWGQPQHF
- | TRBJ2-5 | - | TRBV28 | TGTGCCAGCAGTCCCTTTGGAGAGACCCAGTACTTC | CASSPFGETQYF